The 14 T cell receptor beta chains below were found in one sample sequenced in a study of beta chain features in type 1 diabetes. The sequenced template was cDNA made from the entire isolated RNA. Profiled with immunoSEQ multiplex PCR; TCRdb holds only in-frame clones, not every one. The repertoire holds about 150,000 clones, about 8.5% seen once, with about 0.6% in the top ten. What was sequenced was central memory CD4+ T cells from blood. Every receptor here comes from a man younger than 30 in good health.

This clone has a handful of counts. The V gene is TRBV4-2, the J gene TRBJ2-7; 9 bases fit TRBD2. The germline CDR1 and CDR2 sequences are LGHNA and YNFKEQ. This CDR3 has 16 amino acids. The V gene end was trimmed by 1 base and the J gene end by 0 bases; junction bases not matched to a gene: 4. The DNA for the CDR3 is TGTGCCAGCAGCCAAGCTAGCGGGATATCCTCCTACGAGCAGTACTTC. It specifies CASSQASGISSYEQYF.

This clone was recorded many times. Compared with germline, one end of the junction differs, possibly owing to a read error. This sequence joins TRBV30 and TRBJ2-1; D unresolved. The CDR3 extends over 12 amino acids. The germline gives CDR1 GTSNPN, CDR2 SVGIG (reference sequence). CDR3 loop: CAWSVPYSEQFF. In nucleotides, the CDR3 is TGTGCCTGGAGTGTACCGTACAGTGAGCAGTTCTTC.

The J gene is TRBJ2-7, the V gene TRBV11-3; 7 bases align to TRBD2. The V and J ends lost 4 bases and 0 bases, in that order; junction bases with no gene match: 3. Germline values: CDR1 SGHNT, CDR2 YENEEA. The CDR3 runs 14 residues. The CDR3 region is CASSSGGSSYEQYF. CDR3 in DNA: TGTGCCAGCAGCTCCGGGGGGAGCTCCTACGAGCAGTACTTC.

This clone was seen a few times. The J gene is TRBJ1-1, the V gene TRBV30; 7 positions agree with TRBD1. The CDR3 sequence is 14 residues long. Germline V gene sequence: CDR1 GTSNPN, CDR2 SVGIG (reference sequence). With 5 bases clipped from V and 0 bases from J, the junction kept 6 bases outside the gene matches. The CDR3 DNA reads TGTGCCTGGGTCTGGACAGGCTTGAACACTGAAGCTTTCTTT. It specifies CAWVWTGLNTEAFF.

This clone turned up a few times. CDR3 region: CAISGDGMRDRVYNEQFF. As DNA, the CDR3 is TGTGCCATCAGTGGGGATGGGATGAGGGACAGGGTGTACAATGAGCAGTTCTTC. The chain links TRBV10-3 to TRBJ2-1; 9 bases are a match to TRBD1. V dropped 4 bases and J dropped 4; count of bases not matched to a gene: 14. The CDR3 spans 18 residues. The germline V gene encodes CDR1 ENHRY and CDR2 SYGVKD.

This clone turned up a few times. This rearrangement joins TRBV19 to TRBJ1-5; TRBD1 matches 7 bases. Germline CDR1 LNHDA, CDR2 SQIVND (reference sequence). This CDR3 has 17 amino acids. Losses at the gene ends were 4 bases for V and 2 bases for J; bases not matched to a gene: 11. CDR3: CASSRGQAGGGNQPQHF. The CDR3 region has the DNA TGTGCCAGTAGTAGAGGACAGGCGGGAGGCGGCAATCAGCCCCAGCATTTT.

This clone has a handful of counts. The chain recombines TRBV12-5 with TRBJ1-1; weak D call: TRBD1 (5 bases). CDR1 and CDR2 (germline): LGHNT, FRNRAP. Trimming took 7 bases from V and 5 from J, leaving 11 bases between them. The CDR3 is made up of 12 amino acids. CDR3 protein: CASATGGTEAFF. The CDR3 nucleotides read TGTGCTAGTGCCACGGGGGGTACTGAAGCTTTCTTT.

This clone has ten or more counts. The chain uses TRBV4-2 and TRBJ2-3; 11 bases align to TRBD2. Germline V lookup: CDR1 LGHNA, CDR2 YNFKEQ. J lost 0 bases, V lost 4 bases, and 3 bases had no gene match. The CDR3 totals 16 residues. Here the CDR3 reads CASSLTSGTSTDTQYF. In nucleotides, the CDR3 is TGTGCCAGCAGCCTGACTAGCGGGACTAGCACAGATACGCAGTATTTT.

V usage is TRBV4-3 and J usage is TRBJ2-1; 8 bases fit TRBD2. The germline V gene encodes CDR1 LGHNA and CDR2 YSLEER. This CDR3 is 15 amino acids long. The V gene end was trimmed by 1 base and the J gene end by 6 bases; junction bases not matched to a gene: 5. CDR3 DNA: TGCGCCAGCAGCCAAGTCGGGGCGGGGGGCAATGAGCAGTTCTTC. It codes for CASSQVGAGGNEQFF.

Ten or more counts support this clone. The rearrangement links TRBV10-3 to TRBJ1-5, with TRBD1 identical over 7 bases. Germline loops: CDR1 ENHRY, CDR2 SYGVKD. The CDR3 has 12 residues. The trim removed 3 bases at V and 11 bases at J, leaving 4 bases unmatched. CDR3 region: CAISDLQGAQHF. The CDR3 bases are TGTGCCATCAGTGACCTTCAGGGGGCCCAGCATTTT.

The rearrangement joins TRBV7-9 to TRBJ2-5; 8 nucleotides line up with TRBD1. The CDR3 has 14 amino acids. Germline V gene lookup returns CDR1 SEHNR and CDR2 FQNEAQ (reference sequence). With V trimmed by 3 bases and J by 5 bases, 5 bases remained unmatched. CDR3 sequence (DNA): TGTGCCAGCAGCTTCGGACAGGGCGGGGAGACCCAGTACTTC. Protein sequence: CASSFGQGGETQYF.

This clone was found a few times. The genes are TRBV19 and TRBJ2-1, with D tentatively TRBD2 (6 bases). With 3 bases removed from V and 8 bases from J, the gap between germline ends came to 8 bases. Germline V gene sequence: CDR1 LNHDA, CDR2 SQIVND (reference sequence). This CDR3 is built from 12 residues. CDR3 amino acids: CASSIGGHEQFF. The CDR3 nucleotides read TGTGCCAGTAGTATCGGAGGGCATGAGCAGTTCTTC.

The chain is built from TRBV5-6 and TRBJ1-4; 12 nucleotides agree with TRBD1. V lost 4 bases and J lost 2; bases outside the gene matches: 6. This CDR3 comprises 17 residues. Germline V gene sequence: CDR1 SGHDT, CDR2 YYEEEE. CDR3 bases: TGTGCCAGCAGCATGGGGACAGGGGGCTGGACTAATGAAAAACTGTTTTTT. Its translation is CASSMGTGGWTNEKLFF.

Many counts were recorded for this clone. The chain joins TRBV7-9 to TRBJ2-7; TRBD1 aligns across 9 bases. The junction had 7 bases not matched to a gene; V was cut back by 11 bases and J by 5 bases. Germline V gene lookup returns CDR1 SEHNR and CDR2 FQNEAQ (reference sequence). The CDR3 length is 12 residues. CDR3 DNA sequence: TGTGCCGGGACAGGGTACTTGGACGAGCAGTACTTC. As protein: CAGTGYLDEQYF.